One sample yielded the 9 T cell receptor beta chains listed below, sequenced in a study of breast tumors, draining lymph nodes, adjacent tissues. Samples came from axillary lymph nodes draining the breast cancer. TCRdb recomputed calls from the multiplex PCR reads with MiXCR, one row per CDR3 protein. The data hold some 130,000 distinct CDR3 sequences, with 20% to 25% observed a single time. Sequences were obtained from axillary lymph node tissue. These receptors were taken from a female donor with breast cancer. Some clones in this sample may be carry-over from other donors' samples.

Details on this clonotype: A much more abundant neighbour one base away suggests this may be a read error. The limits of the CDR3 on the DNA are not certain, so only TCRdb's listed CDR3 is given. The V call is TRBV19, the J call TRBJ1-3. Per germline, CDR1 LNHDA and CDR2 SQIVND (reference sequence). With termini counted, the CDR3 has 15 amino acids. The CDR3 region is CASSGSWGSGNTVYF.

This clonotype was counted ten times or more. CDR3 sequence: CASSSLLAGGRETQYF. The CDR3, as DNA: TGTGCCAGCAGCTCCTTACTAGCGGGAGGCAGAGAGACCCAGTACTTC. This chain links TRBV7-9 with TRBJ2-5; 12 nucleotides line up with TRBD2. Germline V gene data show CDR1 as SEHNR and CDR2 as FQNEAQ (reference sequence). With 4 bases clipped from V and 4 bases from J, the junction kept 7 bases outside the gene matches. The CDR3 contains 16 residues.

This clonotype appeared many times. The genes are TRBV6-1 and TRBJ2-3; D is possibly TRBD2 (7 bases). Looked up from germline, CDR1 is MNHNS and CDR2 is SASEGT. The CDR3 contains 13 residues. Trimming stripped 8 bases from V and 2 bases from J, with 11 bases between. CDR3: CASVRGATDTQYF. CDR3 DNA sequence: TGTGCCAGCGTTCGGGGGGCCACAGATACGCAGTATTTT.

This clonotype was seen at least ten times. The chain has TRBV6-1 and TRBJ2-1, with no clear D. CDR3 length equals 15 residues. CDR1 and CDR2 (germline): MNHNS, SASEGT. Trimming took off 4 bases at V and 5 bases at J, with 15 bases between the two ends. As DNA, the CDR3 is TGTGCCAGCAGTGCAGGACGCCTCGGTCACAATGAGCAGTTCTTC. It is translated as CASSAGRLGHNEQFF.

With regard to this clonotype: A much larger clone sits a single nucleotide away, making a read error possible. J is TRBJ2-3 and V is TRBV6-2 or TRBV6-3; 9 bases are a match to TRBD2. The CDR3 has 15 amino acids. CDR1 is MNHEY, CDR2 SVGEGT, per germline. The CDR3 DNA reads TGTGCCAGCAGAATAGCGGGAGCTAGCACAGATGCGCAGTATTTT. It translates to CASRIAGASTDAQYF.

This clonotype was detected ten times or more. This sequence joins TRBV20-1 and TRBJ2-1, with 8 bases identical to TRBD1. V lost 3 bases to trimming and J lost 6 bases; unmatched junction nucleotides: 7. The germline V gene has CDR1 DFQATT and CDR2 SNEGSKA (reference sequence). The CDR3 runs 14 residues. CDR3 DNA: TGCAGTGCTAGTAAACAGGGGGTGGGCAATGAGCAGTTCTTC. Translation gives CSASKQGVGNEQFF.

This clonotype came up many times. The V gene is TRBV20-1, the J gene TRBJ2-1; 7 bases are a match to TRBD2. The V gene end was trimmed by 8 bases and the J gene end by 2 bases; junction bases not matched to a gene: 6. There are 13 residues in the CDR3. The germline CDR1 and CDR2 sequences are DFQATT and SNEGSKA (reference sequence). The CDR3 DNA sequence: TGCAGTAGGGCTAGCGGCCCCTACAATGAGCAGTTCTTC. Encoded protein: CSRASGPYNEQFF.

Worth noting for this clonotype: With a much larger clone just one base away, this may be a read error. The chain recombines TRBV27 with TRBJ2-7; D is unresolved. Trimming took 0 bases from V and 4 from J, leaving 13 bases between them. There are 15 residues in the CDR3. Looked up from germline, CDR1 is MNHEY and CDR2 is SMNVEV (reference sequence). The CDR3 DNA sequence: TGTGCCAGCAGTTTATCGGCGCCGTTAAAGTACGAGCAGTACTTC. This translates into CASSLSAPLKYEQYF.

Ten or more counts support this clonotype. V usage is TRBV20-1 and J usage is TRBJ2-3; TRBD2 agrees at 10 bases. Trimming removed 1 base from V and 4 bases from J; junction bases left unmatched: 5. Germline V gene lookup returns CDR1 DFQATT and CDR2 SNEGSKA (reference sequence). The CDR3 spans 15 residues. CDR3 nucleotide sequence: TGCAGTGCTAGAGTCCTAGCGGGAGTTGCAGATACGCAGTATTTT. Protein sequence: CSARVLAGVADTQYF.